These 22 T cell receptor beta chains were sequenced from one sample in a study of blood T cell repertoires in COVID-19. Libraries were prepared by immunoSEQ multiplex PCR; TCRdb keeps only in-frame clonotypes and omits some of them. The sample lists about 75,000 clones, approximately 90% occurring once. The sequenced sample consisted of peripheral blood. These receptors were obtained from a human donor in a cohort sampled during active COVID-19.

The chain has TRBV2 and TRBJ2-4, with 13 bases aligning to TRBD2. The CDR3 is 18 amino acids. CDR1 and CDR2 (germline): SNHLY, FYNNEI. Germline trimming cut 1 base from V and 2 bases from J; bases unmatched to any gene: 5. CDR3 sequence (DNA): TGTGCCAGCAGTGAAGGGACTAGCGGGAGTAGGACCAAAAACATTCAGTACTTC. Translation gives CASSEGTSGSRTKNIQYF.

Here the CDR3 DNA reads TGCGCCAGCAGCCAAGATTTAGGCAGGGCTTTTTATGGCTACACCTTC. This sequence encodes CASSQDLGRAFYGYTF. The rearrangement links TRBV4-3 to TRBJ1-2; tentative D call: TRBD1 (5 bases). The CDR3 consists of 16 residues. V was trimmed by 0 bases and J by 5 bases, leaving 16 bases between them. CDR1 is LGHNA, CDR2 YSLEER, per germline.

The chain employs TRBV28 and TRBJ2-5; the D gene is possibly TRBD1 (7 bases). The CDR3 loop spans 14 amino acids. Germline V gives CDR1 MDHEN, CDR2 SYDVKM. V lost 6 bases and J 5 bases, leaving 16 bases between the germline ends. The DNA of the CDR3 is TGTGCCAGCAGAGACAGGGAGGTGGTGGAGACCCAGTACTTC. Protein: CASRDREVVETQYF.

This chain uses TRBV7-2 with TRBJ1-4, with D possibly being TRBD1 (6 bases). There are 14 residues in the CDR3. Per germline, CDR1 SGHTA and CDR2 FQGNSA. The V end lost 5 bases, the J end lost 6 bases, and 13 bases lay between the germline ends. Here the CDR3 reads CASSQGGWDEKLFF. As DNA, the CDR3 is TGTGCCAGCAGCCAAGGGGGATGGGATGAAAAACTGTTTTTT.

The chain has TRBV12-5 and TRBJ1-3; D is unresolved. Germline V CDR1 and CDR2: LGHNT, FRNRAP. V was cut by 6 bases and J by 0 bases, with 15 bases left in between. The CDR3 has 16 amino acids. The CDR3: CASGFTVTFSGNTIYF. The DNA of the CDR3 is TGTGCTAGTGGCTTTACAGTAACCTTCTCTGGAAACACCATATATTTT.

The V and J genes are TRBV7-3 and TRBJ2-3; D possibly corresponds to TRBD2 (6 bases). Deletions cut 5 bases from V and 0 bases from J, with 15 bases between. The CDR3 length is 16 residues. From germline, CDR1 is SGHTA and CDR2 FQGTGA. The CDR3 is CASSLNSGTSTDTQYF. The CDR3 nucleotides read TGTGCCAGCAGCCTGAATAGCGGAACTAGCACAGATACGCAGTATTTT. The full variable domain, its missing parts supplied by reference TRBV7-3 and TRBJ2-3, is GAGVSQTPSNKVTEKGKYVELRCDPISGHTALYWYRQSLGQGPEFLIYFQGTGAADDSGLPNDRFFAVRPEGSVSTLKIQRTERGDSAVYLCASSLNSGTSTDTQYFGPGTRLTVL.

The gene calls are TRBV19 and TRBJ1-6, with D possibly TRBD1 on 6 matching bases. The germline CDR1 and CDR2 sequences are LNHDA and SQIVND (reference sequence). CDR3 size: 14 residues. Trimming took off 4 bases at V and 7 bases at J, with 11 bases between the two ends. This CDR3 reads CASSKRGGNSPLHF. The CDR3 DNA follows: TGTGCCAGTAGTAAAAGGGGGGGAAATTCACCCCTCCACTTT.

The chain uses TRBV5-1 and TRBJ2-5, with 14 bases aligning to TRBD2. CDR1 and CDR2 (germline): SGHRS, YFSETQ. This CDR3 contains 16 residues. Trimming cost V 3 bases and J 2 bases; bases outside gene matches: 3. The CDR3 protein is CASSSGTSGGQETQYF. CDR3 coding DNA: TGCGCCAGCAGCTCTGGGACTAGCGGGGGACAAGAGACCCAGTACTTC.

In this sample, this clone turned up a few times. The chain carries TRBV5-1 and TRBJ1-1; no firm D call. There are 13 residues in the CDR3. Germline-derived CDR1 and CDR2 are SGHRS and YFSETQ. With 3 bases removed from V and 3 bases from J, the gap between germline ends came to 9 bases. CDR3 residues: CASSYQVDTEAFF. The CDR3 nucleotides are TGCGCCAGCAGCTACCAGGTGGACACTGAAGCTTTCTTT.

This chain links TRBV19 with TRBJ2-7; 9 bases fit TRBD1. Germline V CDR1 and CDR2: LNHDA, SQIVND (reference sequence). The CDR3 sequence is 14 residues long. V shed 4 bases, J shed 7 bases, and the junction held 8 bases outside the gene matches. The CDR3 DNA reads as TGTGCCAGTAGTACCCAACAGGGGGCGGGTGAGCAGTACTTC. Protein: CASSTQQGAGEQYF.

The count of this clone is one. V usage is TRBV4-1 and J usage is TRBJ1-4; TRBD1 aligns across 9 bases. CDR1 is MGHRA and CDR2 is YSYEKL in the germline V gene. The V gene end was trimmed by 4 bases and the J gene end by 6 bases; junction bases not matched to a gene: 9. This CDR3 spans 16 amino acids. The CDR3 protein is CASSPKGTGRDEKLFF. CDR3 coding DNA: TGCGCCAGCAGCCCAAAAGGGACAGGGCGAGATGAAAAACTGTTTTTT.

The rearrangement links TRBV5-1 to TRBJ2-2; 9 nucleotides match TRBD2. Germline CDR1 SGHRS, CDR2 YFSETQ. This CDR3 is built from 17 residues. Trimming at V came to 1 base and at J to 4 bases, leaving 8 bases not matched to a gene. The CDR3 spells CASSLSPSGASTGELFF. DNA of the CDR3: TGCGCCAGCAGCTTGTCTCCTAGCGGGGCAAGCACCGGGGAGCTGTTTTTT.

The gene calls are TRBV7-2 and TRBJ2-1, with TRBD2 matching over 9 bases. V lost 5 bases, J lost 0 bases, and 5 bases stayed unmatched. The CDR3 length is 16 residues. Germline-derived CDR1 and CDR2 are SGHTA and FQGNSA. DNA of the CDR3: TGTGCCAGCAGCCGGGATAGCGGGAGCTCCTACAATGAGCAGTTCTTC. It translates to CASSRDSGSSYNEQFF. The full variable domain, rest sourced from reference TRBV7-2 and TRBJ2-1, is GAGVSQSPSNKVTEKGKDVELRCDPISGHTALYWYRQSLGQGLEFLIYFQGNSAPDKSGLPSDRFSAERTGGSVSTLTIQRTQQEDSAVYLCASSRDSGSSYNEQFFGPGTRLTVL.

This chain uses TRBV5-6 with TRBJ2-1; D is perhaps TRBD1 (6 bases). Trimming took off 7 bases at V and 1 base at J, with 15 bases between the two ends. Germline CDR1 SGHDT, CDR2 YYEEEE. This CDR3 has 15 amino acids. The chain's CDR3 is CASAQGSGSYNEQFF. In nucleotides, the CDR3 is TGTGCCAGCGCCCAGGGGTCTGGGTCCTACAATGAGCAGTTCTTC.

The chain employs TRBV19 and TRBJ2-7, with D possibly being TRBD1 (6 bases). The CDR3 has 9 amino acids. Looked up from germline, CDR1 is LNHDA and CDR2 is SQIVND (reference sequence). Trimming took off 11 bases at V and 12 bases at J, with 14 bases between the two ends. CDR3 DNA: TGTGCCCCAGGGGCACGTTCGTACTTC. Translating it yields CAPGARSYF.

The chain carries TRBV5-4 and TRBJ1-4; a possible D gene is TRBD1 (5 bases). The length of the CDR3 is 13 residues. The V and J ends lost 1 base and 8 bases respectively, with 9 bases between them. Germline CDR1 SGHNT, CDR2 YYREEE (reference sequence). The CDR3 here is CASSLQGGEKLFF. The CDR3 DNA sequence: TGTGCCAGCAGCTTGCAGGGAGGCGAAAAACTGTTTTTT.

The rearrangement links TRBV4-2 to TRBJ1-2; a possible D gene is TRBD1 (5 bases). The germline V gene has CDR1 LGHNA and CDR2 YNFKEQ. The CDR3 has 12 amino acids. V shed 4 bases and J shed 8 bases, with 11 bases lying between them. CDR3 loop: CASSPGTLGYTF. The CDR3 region has the DNA TGTGCCAGCAGCCCCGGGACTTTGGGCTACACCTTC.

The chain carries TRBV2 and TRBJ1-1; D remains unclear. The germline V gene encodes CDR1 SNHLY and CDR2 FYNNEI. The CDR3 spans 13 residues. Trimming took off 5 bases at V and 1 base at J, with 8 bases between the two ends. CDR3 nucleotides: TGTGCCAGCAGTCGACTCGAGAACACTGAAGCTTTCTTT. This sequence encodes CASSRLENTEAFF.

J is TRBJ1-2 and V is TRBV28; a weak D match, TRBD1 (5 bases). Trimming took 2 bases from V and 4 from J, leaving 8 bases between them. CDR1 MDHEN and CDR2 SYDVKM come from the germline V gene. The CDR3 runs to 13 residues. The CDR3, as DNA: TGTGCCAGCAGTTTAACGACAGCCTATGGCTACACCTTC. This encodes CASSLTTAYGYTF.

This chain uses TRBV7-9 with TRBJ1-4, with D possibly TRBD1 on 6 matching bases. The germline V gene encodes CDR1 SEHNR and CDR2 FQNEAQ (reference sequence). The ends were cut back, 5 bases at V and 5 bases at J, with 15 bases in the middle. The CDR3 has 15 residues. The CDR3 region is CASSPQGGVNEKLFF. The CDR3 nucleotides read TGTGCCAGCAGCCCACAGGGTGGCGTAAATGAAAAACTGTTTTTT.

The chain recombines TRBV7-9 with TRBJ2-3, with D possibly matching TRBD2 (6 bases). V lost 1 base, J lost 0 bases, and 14 bases lay in between. This CDR3 spans 17 amino acids. Germline CDR1 SEHNR, CDR2 FQNEAQ (reference sequence). The chain's CDR3 is CASSLGGGRRSTDTQYF. The CDR3 bases are TGTGCCAGCAGCTTAGGGGGAGGCAGGAGGAGCACAGATACGCAGTATTTT.

Comment on this clone: At the DNA level, this CDR3 is encoded by other sequences in the same sample as well. The gene calls are TRBV18 and TRBJ1-2, with no clear D. Germline lookup yields CDR1 KGHSH and CDR2 LQKENI. The length of the CDR3 is 15 residues. Trimming stripped 3 bases from V and 1 base from J, with 12 bases between. This CDR3 reads CASSPSASFNYGYTF. CDR3 nucleotides: TGTGCCAGCTCACCGTCCGCCAGTTTTAACTATGGCTACACCTTC. The variable domain in full, with the rest retrieved from reference TRBV18 and TRBJ1-2, is NAGVMQNPRHLVRRRGQEARLRCSPMKGHSHVYWYRQLPEEGLKFMVYLQKENIIDESGMPKERFSAEFPKEGPSILRIQQVVRGDSAAYFCASSPSASFNYGYTFGSGTRLTVV.